Following are 12 T cell receptor beta chains from one sample sequenced in a study of T cells and copy number aberrations in small-cell lung cancer. The repertoire was sequenced with immunoSEQ multiplex PCR; TCRdb's copy has only in-frame clones and lacks some. The sample records approximately 3,100 clones, 75% to 95% being singletons. The specimen was normal tissue next to the tumor. These receptors were collected from a man aged 45-65 years with small cell lung cancer.

The chain employs TRBV4-1 and TRBJ1-4; D not certain. Germline V lookup: CDR1 MGHRA, CDR2 YSYEKL. The V and J ends lost 0 bases and 5 bases respectively, with 10 bases between them. This CDR3 has 15 residues. The CDR3 region is CASSQDGWTNEKLFF. The CDR3 DNA reads as TGCGCCAGCAGCCAAGATGGTTGGACCAATGAAAAACTGTTTTTT.

The chain couples TRBV6-5 to TRBJ2-5, with TRBD1 matching over 7 bases. The J segment lost 0 bases and the V segment lost 9 bases, leaving 4 bases of the junction unmatched. The germline CDR1 and CDR2 sequences are MNHEY and SVGAGI. This CDR3 spans 13 amino acids. CDR3 DNA: TGTGCCAGTCAGGGGGAGTACCAAGAGACCCAGTACTTC. Protein product: CASQGEYQETQYF.

The V gene is TRBV30, the J gene TRBJ1-5; 7 bases map to TRBD1. There are 13 residues in the CDR3. Germline assignment: CDR1 GTSNPN and CDR2 SVGIG (reference sequence). The V segment lost 1 base and the J segment 9 bases; nucleotides outside the gene matches: 6. The CDR3 sequence is CAWSGQGATPQHF. Here the CDR3 DNA reads TGTGCCTGGAGTGGACAGGGCGCTACGCCCCAGCATTTT. Complete variable domain (other parts from reference TRBV30 and TRBJ1-5): SQTIHQWPATLVQPVGSPLSLECTVEGTSNPNLYWYRQAAGRGLQLLFYSVGIGQISSEVPQNLSASRPQDRQFILSSKKLLLSDSGFYLCAWSGQGATPQHFGDGTRLSIL.

In this sample, this clone turned up once. This sequence joins TRBV5-4 and TRBJ1-1; no clear D gene. The ends were cut back, 2 bases at V and 2 bases at J, with 7 bases in the middle. The CDR3 has 13 amino acids. Germline V gene sequence: CDR1 SGHNT, CDR2 YYREEE (reference sequence). The CDR3 loop reads CASSLRGNTEAFF. The CDR3 DNA reads as TGTGCCAGCAGCTTACGGGGTAACACTGAAGCTTTCTTT.

This clone was seen only once. V usage is TRBV19 and J usage is TRBJ1-4; D unclear. Trimming removed 5 bases at V and 6 bases at J, with 16 bases between. There are 15 residues in the CDR3. Germline CDR1 reads LNHDA; CDR2 reads SQIVND (reference sequence). In nucleotides, the CDR3 is TGTGCCAGTAGTCTCTACTTGTATCCGGATGAAAAACTGTTTTTT. Its protein product is CASSLYLYPDEKLFF.

The genes are TRBV9 and TRBJ1-1; D possibly corresponds to TRBD1 (5 bases). Trimming cost V 3 bases and J 0 bases, with 9 bases left between them. Germline assignment: CDR1 SGDLS and CDR2 YYNGEE. The CDR3 runs 14 residues. As DNA, the CDR3 is TGTGCCAGCAGCGCCAGGGCGGTGAACACTGAAGCTTTCTTT. Translation gives CASSARAVNTEAFF.

V is TRBV5-1 and J is TRBJ2-5; 8 positions agree with TRBD1. Germline CDR1 reads SGHRS; CDR2 reads YFSETQ. The CDR3 covers 16 residues. The V gene end was trimmed by 0 bases and the J gene end by 1 base; junction bases not matched to a gene: 5. Here the CDR3 DNA reads TGCGCCAGCAGCTTGGGTGGAACAGGGGGCCAAGAGACCCAGTACTTC. The encoded protein is CASSLGGTGGQETQYF. The full variable domain, its missing parts supplied by reference TRBV5-1 and TRBJ2-5, is KAGVTQTPRYLIKTRGQQVTLSCSPISGHRSVSWYQQTPGQGLQFLFEYFSETQRNKGNFPGRFSGRQFSNSRSEMNVSTLELGDSALYLCASSLGGTGGQETQYFGPGTRLLVL.

This chain connects TRBV5-5 to TRBJ2-7; the match to TRBD1 covers 7 bases. The CDR3 contains 15 residues. Germline assignment: CDR1 SGHKS and CDR2 YYEKEE (reference sequence). V shed 0 bases, J shed 3 bases, and the junction held 6 bases outside the gene matches. The CDR3 sequence: CASSLGGTESYEQYF. The CDR3 nucleotides read TGTGCCAGCAGCTTGGGGGGGACAGAAAGCTACGAGCAGTACTTC.

This rearrangement joins TRBV9 to TRBJ1-4, with 9 nucleotides matching TRBD1. The junction had 5 bases not matched to a gene; V was cut back by 3 bases and J by 2 bases. Germline V CDR1 and CDR2: SGDLS, YYNGEE. The CDR3 loop spans 16 amino acids. The CDR3, as DNA: TGTGCCAGCAGCGCGGGACAGGGATTGACTAATGAAAAACTGTTTTTT. Translated, it gives CASSAGQGLTNEKLFF.

This chain links TRBV25-1 with TRBJ2-3; possibly TRBD1 or TRBD2 for D (6 bases each). Germline loops: CDR1 MGHDK, CDR2 SYGVNS. The length of the CDR3 is 16 residues. V lost 7 bases to trimming and J lost 3 bases, with 20 bases between them. The CDR3 DNA follows: TGTGCCAGCAACGTAGGAGGGAGAGGGGGAACAGATACGCAGTATTTT. Protein sequence: CASNVGGRGGTDTQYF.

The chain has TRBV25-1 and TRBJ2-2, with 12 positions matching TRBD2. This CDR3 has 15 residues. CDR1 MGHDK and CDR2 SYGVNS come from the germline V gene. Trimming cost V 2 bases and J 6 bases; bases outside gene matches: 1. CDR3 in DNA: TGTGCCAGCAGTGAACTAGCGGGAGGGCCCGGGGAGCTGTTTTTT. Residues: CASSELAGGPGELFF.

The V gene is TRBV18, the J gene TRBJ1-1; D is possibly TRBD1 (6 bases). Trimming took off 6 bases at V and 1 base at J, with 12 bases between the two ends. The CDR3 has 14 residues. Per germline, CDR1 KGHSH and CDR2 LQKENI. CDR3 loop: CASSYRATNTEAFF. CDR3 bases: TGTGCCAGCTCTTACAGGGCAACGAACACTGAAGCTTTCTTT. Filled out from reference TRBV18 and TRBJ1-1, the complete variable domain reads NAGVMQNPRHLVRRRGQEARLRCSPMKGHSHVYWYRQLPEEGLKFMVYLQKENIIDESGMPKERFSAEFPKEGPSILRIQQVVRGDSAAYFCASSYRATNTEAFFGQGTRLTVV.